At least ten counts were recorded for the clone carrying this T cell receptor beta chain. The data originate from a study of naive and memory T cell subsets. The SP2 primer and nested alpha and beta constant region primers amplified ligated cDNA in four rounds. TCRdb analysed the 5' RACE reads with MiXCR anew, one entry per CDR3 protein. Of about 62,000 distinct CDR3 sequences in the sample, around 8% were seen once. TCR cDNA received a 3' ligated oligonucleotide that carried a UMI. RNA was extracted from roughly 2.6 ml of whole blood of healthy adults. Unsorted total RNA, about 1 to 1000 ng, was DNase treated before reverse transcription. In germline, CDR1 is MGHRA, CDR2 YSYEKL. The CDR3 runs 14 residues. V gave up 1 base and J gave up 3 bases, with 9 bases separating them.

This sequence joins TRBV4-1 and TRBJ2-5; a possible D gene is TRBD2 (5 bases). This TCR derives from a female donor in good health. The DNA of the CDR3 is TGCGCCAGCAGCCAAGGGGCTAGCAAAGAGACCCAGTACTTC. Amino acids: CASSQGASKETQYF.